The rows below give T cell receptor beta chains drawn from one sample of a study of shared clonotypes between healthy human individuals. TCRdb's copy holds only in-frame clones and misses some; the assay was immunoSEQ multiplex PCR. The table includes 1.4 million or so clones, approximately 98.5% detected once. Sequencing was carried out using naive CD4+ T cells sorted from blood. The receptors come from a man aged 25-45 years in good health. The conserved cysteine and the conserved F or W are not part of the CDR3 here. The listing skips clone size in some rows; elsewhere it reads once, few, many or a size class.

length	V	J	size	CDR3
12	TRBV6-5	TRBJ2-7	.	ASSTGTGNYEQY
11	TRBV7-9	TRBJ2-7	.	ASSQTVSYEQY
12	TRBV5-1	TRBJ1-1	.	ASSLEGRNTEAF
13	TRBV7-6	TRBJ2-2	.	ASSSGRAGTGELF
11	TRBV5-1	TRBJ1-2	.	ASSLDAGRGYT
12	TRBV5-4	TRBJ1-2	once	ASSLVTRENGYT
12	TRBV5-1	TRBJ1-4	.	ASSLGGTREKLF
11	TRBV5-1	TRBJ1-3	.	ASSDSSGNTIY
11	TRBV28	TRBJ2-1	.	AGRGGEYNEQF
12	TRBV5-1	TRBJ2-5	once	ASSWIGGGETQY
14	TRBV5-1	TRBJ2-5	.	ASSLMGGEYQETQY
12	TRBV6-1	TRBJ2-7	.	ASSEAWGPYEQY
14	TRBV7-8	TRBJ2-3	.	ASRFRGPIGTDTQY
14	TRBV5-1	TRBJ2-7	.	ASSRRLAGGPYEQY
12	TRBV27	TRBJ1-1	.	ASSFQGTGTEAF
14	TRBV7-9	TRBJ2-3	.	ASSSRGGLFVDTQY
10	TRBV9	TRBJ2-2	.	ASTGGTGELF
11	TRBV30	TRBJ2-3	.	AWSGRGGNTQY
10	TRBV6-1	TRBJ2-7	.	ASKQQSYEQY
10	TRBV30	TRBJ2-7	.	AWTSGVYEQY
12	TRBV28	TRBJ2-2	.	ASSSPANTGELF
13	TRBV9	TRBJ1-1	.	ASSVLGVLDTEAF
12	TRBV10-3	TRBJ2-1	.	AISVSSRAGEQF
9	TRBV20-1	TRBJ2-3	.	SALNTDTQY
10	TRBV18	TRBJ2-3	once	ASSPTPDTQY
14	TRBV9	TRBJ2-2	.	ASSVDPSGNTGELF
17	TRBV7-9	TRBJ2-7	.	ASSPGTSGSVFRSGEQY
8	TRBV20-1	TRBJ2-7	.	SAMRDEQY
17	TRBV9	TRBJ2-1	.	ASSGGTSGRGRSYNEQF
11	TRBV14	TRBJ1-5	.	ASSQYSGQPQH
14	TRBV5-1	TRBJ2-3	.	ASSLLAGADTDTQY
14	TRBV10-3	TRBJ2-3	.	ATLSGGRGPTDTQY
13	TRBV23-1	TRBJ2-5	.	ASTTLGRFEETQY
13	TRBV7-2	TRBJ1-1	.	ASRARTGRDPEAF
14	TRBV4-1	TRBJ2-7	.	ASSQGPRLAVYEQY
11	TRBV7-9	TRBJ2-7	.	ASSLVESYEQY
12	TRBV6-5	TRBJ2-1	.	ASSKTSGSREQF
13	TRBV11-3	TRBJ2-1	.	ASSFGTGFIDEQF
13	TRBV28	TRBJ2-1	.	ASLLRQGQYNEQF
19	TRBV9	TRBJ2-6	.	ASSVARGLAGLLSGANVLT
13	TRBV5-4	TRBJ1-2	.	ASSLDRVPNYGYT
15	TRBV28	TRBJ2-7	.	ASRSSGLAGAFDEQY
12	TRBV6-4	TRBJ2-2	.	ASKGQSNTGELF
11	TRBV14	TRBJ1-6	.	ASSRQYNSPLH
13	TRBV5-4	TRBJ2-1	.	ASSPVRGTYNEQF
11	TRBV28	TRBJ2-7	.	ATLNGGTYEQY
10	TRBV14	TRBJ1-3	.	ASSQVGNTIY
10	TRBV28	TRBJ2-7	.	ASTISGYEQY
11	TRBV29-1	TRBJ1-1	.	SVEFVLNTEAF
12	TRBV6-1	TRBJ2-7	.	ASSRTTRYYEQY
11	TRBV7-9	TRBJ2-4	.	ASSLKRDNIQY
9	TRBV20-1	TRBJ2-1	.	SAPIYNEQF
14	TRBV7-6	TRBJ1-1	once	ASSPVGGRVTTEAF
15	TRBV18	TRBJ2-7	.	ASSPYVRLAGVGEQY
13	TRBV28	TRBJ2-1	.	ASSFKSSSYNEQF
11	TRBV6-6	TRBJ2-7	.	ASPTAGGREQY
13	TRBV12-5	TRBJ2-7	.	ASALGDSDSYEQY
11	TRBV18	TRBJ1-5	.	ASSPGGNQPQH
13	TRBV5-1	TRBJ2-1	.	ASSLSGVSYNEQF